This TCR beta chain originates from a study of OX40 agonist ivuxolimab in advanced cancers. As for the study in general: Therapy given before enrollment (anti-PD-1, anti-PD-L1 or anti-CTLA-4) was allowed, and 35% to 45% had some. Partial responses were observed in three patients, of whom one had hepatocellular carcinoma and two had cutaneous melanoma.

Comment on this clone: Its cognate antigen is unknown.

The ends were cut back, 1 base at V and 1 base at J, with 11 bases in the middle. CDR1 and CDR2 (germline): SNHLY, FYNNEI. There are 17 residues in the CDR3. Study-wide results and limits: Partial responders dosed at 0.1-3.0 mg/kg displayed clonal expansion ranking among the lowest.

Assay: immunoSEQ multiplex PCR; the TCRdb copy retains only in-frame clones and omits some. The repertoire holds 15,000 to 20,000 clones, 70% to 90% seen once, with 62% in the top ten. The sequenced sample was CD4+ or CD8+ T cells sorted from blood, obtained in a trial of the OX40 agonist ivuxolimab. The chain employs TRBV2 and TRBJ2-6; D call uncertain. The source of this sequence is an adult with an advanced solid tumor such as melanoma, head and neck, liver or kidney cancer. The DNA for the CDR3 is TGTGCCAGCAGTGAAGGGCTAGAAACATCTGGGGCCAACGTCCTGACTTTC. As protein: CASSEGLETSGANVLTF.